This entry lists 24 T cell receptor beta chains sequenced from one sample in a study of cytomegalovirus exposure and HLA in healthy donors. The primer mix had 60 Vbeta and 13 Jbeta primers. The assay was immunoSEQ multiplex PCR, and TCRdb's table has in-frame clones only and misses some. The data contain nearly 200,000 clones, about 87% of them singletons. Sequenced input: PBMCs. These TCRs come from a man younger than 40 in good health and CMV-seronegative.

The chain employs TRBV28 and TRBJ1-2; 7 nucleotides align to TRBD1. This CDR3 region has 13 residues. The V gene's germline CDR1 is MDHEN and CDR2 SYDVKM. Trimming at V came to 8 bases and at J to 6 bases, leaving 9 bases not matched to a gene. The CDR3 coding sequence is TGTGCCAGCCTGACGGGACAGCTCGATGGCTACACCTTC. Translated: CASLTGQLDGYTF.

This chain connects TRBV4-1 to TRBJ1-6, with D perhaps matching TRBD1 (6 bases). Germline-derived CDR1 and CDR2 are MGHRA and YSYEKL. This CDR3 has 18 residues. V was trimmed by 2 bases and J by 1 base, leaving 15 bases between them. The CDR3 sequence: CASSQHRDVSSYNSPLHF. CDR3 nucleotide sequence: TGCGCCAGCAGCCAACACAGGGACGTAAGTTCCTATAATTCACCCCTCCACTTT.

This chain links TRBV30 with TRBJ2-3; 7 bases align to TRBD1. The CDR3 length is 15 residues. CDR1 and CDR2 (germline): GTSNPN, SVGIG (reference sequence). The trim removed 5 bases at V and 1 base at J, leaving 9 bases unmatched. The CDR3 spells CAWGVTGSRTDTQYF. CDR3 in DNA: TGTGCCTGGGGGGTGACAGGGTCACGCACAGATACGCAGTATTTT.

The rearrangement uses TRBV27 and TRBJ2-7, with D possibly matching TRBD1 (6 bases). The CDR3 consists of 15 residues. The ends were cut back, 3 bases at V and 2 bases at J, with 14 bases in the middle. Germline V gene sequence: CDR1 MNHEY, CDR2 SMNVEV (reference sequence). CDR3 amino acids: CASSLVGTPTYEQYF. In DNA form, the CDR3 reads TGTGCCAGCAGTTTGGTTGGGACACCTACCTACGAGCAGTACTTC.

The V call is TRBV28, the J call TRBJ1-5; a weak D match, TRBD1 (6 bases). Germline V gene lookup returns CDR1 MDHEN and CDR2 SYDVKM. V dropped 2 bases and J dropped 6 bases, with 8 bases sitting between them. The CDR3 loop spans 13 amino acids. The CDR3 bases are TGTGCCAGCAGTTTAGGGGGCGTTCAGCCCCAGCATTTT. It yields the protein CASSLGGVQPQHF.

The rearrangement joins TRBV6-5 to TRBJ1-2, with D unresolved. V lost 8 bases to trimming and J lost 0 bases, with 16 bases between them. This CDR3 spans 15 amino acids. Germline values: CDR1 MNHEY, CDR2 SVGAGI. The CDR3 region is CASSIPRGSNYGYTF. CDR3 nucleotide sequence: TGTGCCAGCTCAATCCCCCGTGGCTCTAACTATGGCTACACCTTC.

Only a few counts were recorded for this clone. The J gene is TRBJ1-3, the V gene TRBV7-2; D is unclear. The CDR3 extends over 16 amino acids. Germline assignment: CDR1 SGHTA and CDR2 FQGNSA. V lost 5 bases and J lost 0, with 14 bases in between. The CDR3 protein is CASSTSPGLSGNTIYF. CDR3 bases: TGTGCCAGCAGCACCTCGCCAGGCCTCTCTGGAAACACCATATATTTT.

The CDR3 nucleotides read TGTGCCAGCAGCCTCTCAGGGGTTCGGCGGGAAAAACTGTTTTTT. As protein: CASSLSGVRREKLFF. The chain carries TRBV28 and TRBJ1-4; a weak D match, TRBD1 (6 bases). Germline V lookup: CDR1 MDHEN, CDR2 SYDVKM. The length of the CDR3 is 15 residues. Trimming stripped 6 bases from V and 8 bases from J, with 19 bases between.

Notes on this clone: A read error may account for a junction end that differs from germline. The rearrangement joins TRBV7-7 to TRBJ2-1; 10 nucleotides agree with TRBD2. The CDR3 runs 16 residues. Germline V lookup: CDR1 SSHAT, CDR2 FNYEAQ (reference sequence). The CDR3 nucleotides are TGTGCTAGCAGCGCCCTAGCGGGAGAATCCTACAATGAGCAGTTCTTC. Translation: CASSALAGESYNEQFF. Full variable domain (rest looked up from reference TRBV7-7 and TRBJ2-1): GAGVSQSPRYKVTKRGQDVTLRCDPISSHATLYWYQQALGQGPEFLTYFNYEAQPDKSGLPSDRFSAERPEGSISTLTIQRTEQRDSAMYRCASSALAGESYNEQFFGPGTRLTVL.

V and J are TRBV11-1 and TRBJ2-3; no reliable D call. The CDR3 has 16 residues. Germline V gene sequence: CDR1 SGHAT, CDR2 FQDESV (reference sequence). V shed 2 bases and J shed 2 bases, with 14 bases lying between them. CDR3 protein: CASSLSAFAFTDTQYF. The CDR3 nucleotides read TGTGCCAGCAGCTTAAGTGCGTTCGCTTTCACAGATACGCAGTATTTT.

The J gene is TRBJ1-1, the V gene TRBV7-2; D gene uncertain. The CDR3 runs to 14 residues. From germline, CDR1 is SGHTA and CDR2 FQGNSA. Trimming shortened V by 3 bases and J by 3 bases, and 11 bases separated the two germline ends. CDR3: CASSFEGWDTEAFF. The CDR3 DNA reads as TGTGCCAGCAGCTTCGAGGGATGGGACACTGAAGCTTTCTTT.

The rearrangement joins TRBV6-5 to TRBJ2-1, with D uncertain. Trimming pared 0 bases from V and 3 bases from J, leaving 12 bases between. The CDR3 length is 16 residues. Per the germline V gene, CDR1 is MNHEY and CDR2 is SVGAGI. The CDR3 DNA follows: TGTGCCAGCAGTTACTCCCCATCGCAGAACTACAATGAGCAGTTCTTC. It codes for CASSYSPSQNYNEQFF.

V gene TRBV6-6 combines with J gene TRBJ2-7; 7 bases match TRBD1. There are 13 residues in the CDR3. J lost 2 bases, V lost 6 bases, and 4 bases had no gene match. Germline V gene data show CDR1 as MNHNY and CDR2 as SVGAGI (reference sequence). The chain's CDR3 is CASRRDSPYEQYF. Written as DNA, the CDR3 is TGTGCCAGCAGACGGGACAGTCCCTACGAGCAGTACTTC.

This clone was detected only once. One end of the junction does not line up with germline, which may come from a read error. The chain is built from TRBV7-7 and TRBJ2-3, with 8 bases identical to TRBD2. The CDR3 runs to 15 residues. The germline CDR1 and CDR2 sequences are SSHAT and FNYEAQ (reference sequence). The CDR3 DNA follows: TGTGCTAGCAGCTCCGGGACTAGGCCCACAGATACGCAGTATTTT. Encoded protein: CASSSGTRPTDTQYF.

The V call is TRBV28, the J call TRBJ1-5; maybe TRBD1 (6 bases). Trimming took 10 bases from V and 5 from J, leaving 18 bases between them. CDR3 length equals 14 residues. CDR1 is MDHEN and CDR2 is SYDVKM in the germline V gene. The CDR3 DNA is TGTGCCACCCAGCCGACAGGAGGCTATCAGCCCCAGCATTTT. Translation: CATQPTGGYQPQHF.

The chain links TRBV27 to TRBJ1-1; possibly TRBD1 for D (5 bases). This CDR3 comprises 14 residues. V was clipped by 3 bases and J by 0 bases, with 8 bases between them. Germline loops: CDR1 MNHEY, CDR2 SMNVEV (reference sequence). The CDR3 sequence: CASSFGTLNTEAFF. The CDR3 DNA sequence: TGTGCCAGCAGTTTCGGGACTCTGAACACTGAAGCTTTCTTT.

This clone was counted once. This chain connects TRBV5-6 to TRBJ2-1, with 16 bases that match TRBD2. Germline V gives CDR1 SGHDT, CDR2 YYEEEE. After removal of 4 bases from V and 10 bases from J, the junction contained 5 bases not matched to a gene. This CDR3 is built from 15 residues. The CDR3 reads CASSRGLAGGREQFF. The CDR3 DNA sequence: TGTGCCAGCAGCAGGGGACTAGCGGGGGGGAGAGAGCAGTTCTTC.

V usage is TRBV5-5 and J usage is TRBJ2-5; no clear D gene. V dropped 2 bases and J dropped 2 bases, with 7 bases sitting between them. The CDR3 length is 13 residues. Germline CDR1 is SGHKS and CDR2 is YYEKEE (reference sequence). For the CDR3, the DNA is TGTGCCAGCAGCTTAGCCTCGCAAGAGACCCAGTACTTC. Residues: CASSLASQETQYF.

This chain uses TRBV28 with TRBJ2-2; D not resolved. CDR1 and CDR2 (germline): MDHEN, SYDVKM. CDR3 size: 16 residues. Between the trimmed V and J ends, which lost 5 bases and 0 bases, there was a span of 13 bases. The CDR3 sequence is CASSILEQANTGELFF. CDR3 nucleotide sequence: TGTGCCAGCAGTATTTTAGAGCAGGCGAACACCGGGGAGCTGTTTTTT.

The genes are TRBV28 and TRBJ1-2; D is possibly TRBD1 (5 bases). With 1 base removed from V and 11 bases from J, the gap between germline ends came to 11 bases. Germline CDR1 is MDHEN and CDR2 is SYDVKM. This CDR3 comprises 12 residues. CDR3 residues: CASSLSGERYTF. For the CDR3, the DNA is TGTGCCAGCAGTTTATCGGGGGAGAGGTACACCTTC.

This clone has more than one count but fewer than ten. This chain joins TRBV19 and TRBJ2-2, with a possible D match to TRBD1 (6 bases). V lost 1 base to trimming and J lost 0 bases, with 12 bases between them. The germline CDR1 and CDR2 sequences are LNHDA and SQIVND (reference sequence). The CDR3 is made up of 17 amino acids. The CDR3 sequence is CASSIVYGTTNTGELFF. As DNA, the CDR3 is TGTGCCAGTAGTATAGTATACGGGACAACGAACACCGGGGAGCTGTTTTTT.

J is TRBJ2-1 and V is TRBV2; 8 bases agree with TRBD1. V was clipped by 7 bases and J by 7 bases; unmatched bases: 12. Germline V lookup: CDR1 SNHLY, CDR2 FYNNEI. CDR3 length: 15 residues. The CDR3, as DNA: TGTGCCAGCACCTATCCCGGGACAGGATTTAATGAGCAGTTCTTC. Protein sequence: CASTYPGTGFNEQFF.

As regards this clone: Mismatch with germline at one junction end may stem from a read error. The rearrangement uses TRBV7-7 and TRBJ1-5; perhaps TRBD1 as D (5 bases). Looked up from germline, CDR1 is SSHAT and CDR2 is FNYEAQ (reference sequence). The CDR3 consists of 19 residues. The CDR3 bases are TGTGCTAGCAGCTTAGCTTGGGTTTTTCAGGGTTCGGGCAATCAGCCCCAGCATTTT. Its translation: CASSLAWVFQGSGNQPQHF.

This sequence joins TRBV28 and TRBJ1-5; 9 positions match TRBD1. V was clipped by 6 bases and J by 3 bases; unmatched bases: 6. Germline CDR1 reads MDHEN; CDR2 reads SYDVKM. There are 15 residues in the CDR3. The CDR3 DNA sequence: TGTGCCAGCAGCGGGACAGGGACTTCCAATCAGCCCCAGCATTTT. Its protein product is CASSGTGTSNQPQHF.